The T cell receptor beta chain under discussion was sequenced for a study of CD8+CD57+ T cells in acquired aplastic anemia. In the study overall: When averaged, DNA from sorted CD4+ and CD8+ cells came to 3.2 ug. On average, healthy donors gave 10 million to 14 million reads for CD4+ cells.

Profiles of TCR beta VDJ and CDR3 were generated from a genomic DNA template. TCRdb ran MiXCR on the reads and lists one entry per CDR3 protein. The data contain approximately 200,000 distinct CDR3 sequences, around 60% of them singletons. The germline gives CDR1 SGDLS, CDR2 YYNGEE. The V segment lost 5 bases and the J segment 7 bases; nucleotides outside the gene matches: 9. This CDR3 is built from 14 residues. The TCR comes from a human donor in good health. The sequenced material came from sorted CD4+, CD8+, or CD8+CD57+ T cells (not recorded which) from PBMCs. J is TRBJ2-7 and V is TRBV9, with 10 bases lining up with TRBD1. The CDR3 sequence: CASSRQGAPEEQYF. The CDR3 coding sequence is TGTGCCAGCAGTAGACAGGGGGCGCCGGAAGAGCAGTACTTC.